One and the same sample provided the 17 T cell receptor beta chains below, sequenced in a study of T cell repertoires in cytomegalovirus infection. TCRdb reprocessed the reads with MiXCR, giving one entry per CDR3 protein. Of 200,000 to 300,000 distinct CDR3 sequences listed, roughly an eighth are singletons. The specimen was PBMCs. The receptors originated from a human donor in good health (CMV status not recorded). Some clones in this sample may be carry-over from other donors' samples.

J is TRBJ2-2 and V is TRBV29-1; D gene ambiguous. Per germline, CDR1 SQVTM and CDR2 ANQGSEA. This CDR3 comprises 11 residues. V was pared by 5 bases and J by 4 bases, with 5 bases between. CDR3 DNA: TGCAGCGTTTCGTCCACCGGGGAGCTGTTTTTT. As protein: CSVSSTGELFF.

This chain links TRBV6-5 with TRBJ1-6; a possible D gene is TRBD1 (6 bases). This CDR3 comprises 14 residues. V gave up 5 bases and J gave up 9 bases, with 14 bases separating them. Looked up from germline, CDR1 is MNHEY and CDR2 is SVGAGI. DNA of the CDR3: TGTGCCAGCAGTAGGCTCGGGGGCGGTTCACCCCTCCACTTT. Its protein is CASSRLGGGSPLHF.

The V and J genes are TRBV28 and TRBJ1-2; TRBD1 might be the D (5 bases). This CDR3 spans 15 amino acids. Germline V gene data show CDR1 as MDHEN and CDR2 as SYDVKM. Deletions cut 6 bases from V and 7 bases from J, with 21 bases between. The CDR3: CASRPERGPLLGYTF. The CDR3, as DNA: TGTGCCAGCAGACCGGAGAGGGGCCCCCTGCTTGGCTACACCTTC.

This clonotype was seen repeatedly, ten times or more. This chain links TRBV7-2 with TRBJ2-5, with D perhaps TRBD1 (5 bases). Trimming took 5 bases from V and 4 from J, leaving 11 bases between them. Germline CDR1 SGHTA, CDR2 FQGNSA. CDR3 length: 13 residues. CDR3 sequence (DNA): TGTGCCAGCAGCAATCGACAGACAGAGACCCAGTACTTC. As protein: CASSNRQTETQYF.

This clonotype was seen only a few times. The chain combines TRBV11-2 with TRBJ1-3; D remains unclear. V lost 3 bases and J 0 bases, leaving 12 bases between the germline ends. CDR3 length equals 16 residues. Germline V gene sequence: CDR1 SGHAT, CDR2 FQNNGV. CDR3 protein: CASSFPGLPSGNTIYF. In DNA form, the CDR3 reads TGTGCCAGCAGCTTTCCGGGGTTGCCCTCTGGAAACACCATATATTTT.

This clonotype was detected ten times or more. The genes are TRBV20-1 and TRBJ1-4; 10 bases are shared with TRBD1. The germline V gene has CDR1 DFQATT and CDR2 SNEGSKA (reference sequence). CDR3 length: 16 residues. V shed 6 bases, J shed 0 bases, and the junction held 7 bases outside the gene matches. The chain's CDR3 is CSAEDRGRPTNEKLFF. DNA of the CDR3: TGCAGTGCGGAGGACAGGGGGAGGCCAACTAATGAAAAACTGTTTTTT.

This chain joins TRBV29-1 and TRBJ1-2; 9 bases agree with TRBD1. Per the germline V gene, CDR1 is SQVTM and CDR2 is ANQGSEA. The CDR3 is 12 residues long. V lost 7 bases, J lost 7 bases, and 7 bases stayed unmatched. CDR3: CSGLQGAGGYTF. In DNA form, the CDR3 reads TGCAGCGGTCTACAGGGGGCAGGTGGCTACACCTTC.

This clonotype was recorded many times. The rearrangement joins TRBV7-2 to TRBJ1-5; 8 bases agree with TRBD1. V trimming: 5 bases; J trimming: 5 bases; junction bases outside the gene matches: 14. The CDR3 covers 17 residues. Germline V gene sequence: CDR1 SGHTA, CDR2 FQGNSA. The CDR3, as DNA: TGTGCCAGCAGCCCCCACTCGACAGGGGCGGGAGATCAGCCCCAGCATTTT. Its protein is CASSPHSTGAGDQPQHF.

This clonotype occurred many times. The V and J genes are TRBV7-2 and TRBJ1-4; TRBD1 aligns across 7 bases. The V gene end was trimmed by 5 bases and the J gene end by 4 bases; junction bases not matched to a gene: 10. The CDR3 runs to 16 residues. The V gene's germline CDR1 is SGHTA and CDR2 FQGNSA. Here the CDR3 DNA reads TGTGCCAGCAGCCAAGGGGACAGCTCCTATAATGAAAAACTGTTTTTT. Its protein is CASSQGDSSYNEKLFF.

This chain uses TRBV29-1 with TRBJ1-1; 7 positions match TRBD1. Per germline, CDR1 SQVTM and CDR2 ANQGSEA. The CDR3 spans 13 residues. Losses at the gene ends were 7 bases for V and 4 bases for J; bases not matched to a gene: 9. This chain's CDR3 is CSARQGPGTEAFF. CDR3 DNA sequence: TGCAGCGCCAGACAGGGTCCGGGCACTGAAGCTTTCTTT.

This clonotype occurred many times. The chain recombines TRBV28 with TRBJ2-6; TRBD1 aligns across 11 bases. CDR1 and CDR2 from the germline V gene are MDHEN and SYDVKM. The CDR3 is 20 residues long. J gave up 0 bases and V 5 bases, and 12 bases lay outside the gene matches. CDR3 amino acids: CASSPTTPGTGGSGANVLTF. CDR3 DNA: TGTGCCAGCAGTCCGACTACCCCCGGGACAGGGGGCTCTGGGGCCAACGTCCTGACTTTC.

Many counts were recorded for this clonotype. The chain links TRBV7-2 to TRBJ1-1, with 7 bases identical to TRBD1. V shed 4 bases and J 1 base; nucleotides not matched to a gene: 3. Germline V lookup: CDR1 SGHTA, CDR2 FQGNSA. This CDR3 contains 14 residues. CDR3 in amino acids: CASSSGQPNTEAFF. The CDR3 nucleotides read TGTGCCAGCAGCTCGGGACAGCCGAACACTGAAGCTTTCTTT. The entire variable domain, with the rest obtained from reference TRBV7-2 and TRBJ1-1, is as follows: GAGVSQSPSNKVTEKGKDVELRCDPISGHTALYWYRQSLGQGLEFLIYFQGNSAPDKSGLPSDRFSAERTGGSVSTLTIQRTQQEDSAVYLCASSSGQPNTEAFFGQGTRLTVV.

In this sample, this clonotype turned up many times. This rearrangement joins TRBV7-2 to TRBJ2-3, with 7 bases identical to TRBD1. CDR1 SGHTA and CDR2 FQGNSA come from the germline V gene. The CDR3 length is 16 residues. V trimming: 5 bases; J trimming: 0 bases; junction bases outside the gene matches: 8. The CDR3 region is CASSPNRGPSTDTQYF. The CDR3 DNA follows: TGTGCCAGCAGCCCGAACAGGGGCCCAAGCACAGATACGCAGTATTTT.

The sample holds many counts of this clonotype. The V call is TRBV7-6, the J call TRBJ2-3, with 14 bases aligning to TRBD2. Germline values: CDR1 SGHVS, CDR2 FNYEAQ. J was trimmed by 4 bases and V by 2 bases; bases with no gene match: 2. The CDR3 contains 16 residues. DNA of the CDR3: TGTGCCAGCAGCTTACAGGGACTAGCGGGGGCAGATACGCAGTATTTT. As protein: CASSLQGLAGADTQYF.

The chain combines TRBV29-1 with TRBJ2-5; 7 bases are a match to TRBD1. V lost 7 bases and J lost 5; bases outside the gene matches: 10. There are 13 residues in the CDR3. CDR1 and CDR2 from the germline V gene are SQVTM and ANQGSEA. The CDR3 region has the DNA TGCAGCGCCGCCGGCAGGGGGTCGGAGACCCAGTACTTC. Its protein product is CSAAGRGSETQYF.

This clonotype appeared many times. V gene TRBV4-3 combines with J gene TRBJ2-6; D ambiguous. The CDR3 sequence is 16 residues long. Per the germline V gene, CDR1 is LGHNA and CDR2 is YSLEER. The ends were cut back, 0 bases at V and 0 bases at J, with 6 bases in the middle. The CDR3 loop is CASSQDLFSGANVLTF. CDR3 coding DNA: TGCGCCAGCAGCCAAGATCTTTTCTCTGGGGCCAACGTCCTGACTTTC.

The rearrangement joins TRBV20-1 to TRBJ1-2, with unresolved D. V lost 0 bases and J 1 base, leaving 6 bases between the germline ends. The CDR3 sequence is 13 residues long. Germline V gives CDR1 DFQATT, CDR2 SNEGSKA (reference sequence). This CDR3 reads CSAREAVNYGYTF. The CDR3 nucleotides read TGCAGTGCTAGAGAGGCCGTTAACTATGGCTACACCTTC.